The T cell receptor beta chain described here comes from a study of T-cell reconstitution after alpha-beta-depleted transplantation in children. It was with unique molecular identifiers that the TCRbeta library was prepared. Using its own MiXCR run on the PCR reads, TCRdb lists one record per CDR3 protein. The repertoire has approximately 400,000 distinct CDR3 sequences, about 11% of them found once; the top ten carry about 5%. Trimming took 1 base from V and 9 from J, leaving 16 bases between them. Germline V gene lookup returns CDR1 GTSNPN and CDR2 SVGIG (reference sequence). The CDR3 sequence is 14 residues long. This clonotype was counted between two and nine times.

The receptor comes from a human donor who donated a stem cell graft to a child with acute myeloid leukemia. The V gene is TRBV30, the J gene TRBJ1-3, with D perhaps matching TRBD1 (6 bases). The material sequenced was PBMCs from the stem cell graft donor, taken from the stem cell graft. Here the CDR3 DNA reads TGTGCCTGGAGTGCACAGACAGGCCTGAGCACCATATATTTT. Its protein product is CAWSAQTGLSTIYF.